This is a list of T cell receptor beta chains from one sample in a study of T-cell memory formation after mild COVID-19. TCRdb reanalysed the 5' RACE reads using MiXCR and keeps one entry per CDR3 protein. The sample lists 450,000 to 700,000 distinct CDR3 sequences; about a sixth were seen once. The sequenced sample was PBMCs or a T cell subset sorted from them (not recorded which). All receptors come from an adult woman who had mild COVID-19 (a few samples of this study predate the infection). Cell type and time point are not known. CDR3s include the opening cysteine and the closing phenylalanine or tryptophan. D genes are given only for firm matches. Only part of the rows carry a size: once, few, many, or a class if the clone is expanded.

TRBV12-3/TRBV12-4	-	many	TRBJ2-1	TGTGCCAGCAGTAACGGGCAGGTGTACAATGAGCAGTTCTTC	CASSNGQVYNEQFF
TRBV10-3	-	few	TRBJ2-1	TGTGCCATCAGTGAGTCGATGTTGTCCTACAATGAGCAGTTCTTC	CAISESMLSYNEQFF
TRBV12-3/TRBV12-4	TRBD1	-	TRBJ2-7	TGTGCCAGCAGTTCATCTGGGACAGGAGGCCACGAGCAGTACTTC	CASSSSGTGGHEQYF
TRBV7-9	TRBD1	few	TRBJ2-7	TGTGCCAGCAGCCCTATAGGGGGCTCCCACCCCGAGCAGTACTTC	CASSPIGGSHPEQYF
TRBV27	-	-	TRBJ2-1	TGTGCCAGCACCCTTCCGTTGAATGAGCAGTTCTTC	CASTLPLNEQFF
TRBV12-3/TRBV12-4	-	-	TRBJ2-1	TGTGCCAGCAGTAGGGAAACTAGCAACGAGCAGTTCTTC	CASSRETSNEQFF
TRBV28	TRBD1	-	TRBJ1-2	TGTGCCAGCCACCGGACAGGGGATGGCTACACCTTC	CASHRTGDGYTF
TRBV5-1	-	-	TRBJ2-6	TGCGCCAGCAGCCCGGACGGTCCCTCTGGGGCCAACGTCCTGACTTTC	CASSPDGPSGANVLTF
TRBV11-3	TRBD2	-	TRBJ2-2	TGTGCCAGCAGGTCGAGGGAGGGCCTGGGGGAGCTGTTTTTT	CASRSREGLGELFF
TRBV15	-	-	TRBJ2-5	TGTGCCACCAGCAGAACGATCACCCAAGAGACCCAGTACTTC	CATSRTITQETQYF
TRBV6-5	TRBD1	many	TRBJ1-2	TGTGCCACTCAGAAGACAGGGCGGAATTATGGCTACACCTTC	CATQKTGRNYGYTF
TRBV19	-	-	TRBJ1-1	TGTGCCAGTAGTATTCAGCCATTCGGGGGGTACGAAGCTTTCTTT	CASSIQPFGGYEAFF
TRBV27	TRBD1	-	TRBJ1-2	TGTGCCAGCCTACCTCTGGGACAGGCCTCTAACTATGGCTACACCTTC	CASLPLGQASNYGYTF
TRBV5-1	TRBD1	-	TRBJ2-6	TGCGCCAGCAGCTTGTTACCGGGACAGGCACTCACTGGGGCCAACGTCCTGACTTTC	CASSLLPGQALTGANVLTF
TRBV5-1	-	few	TRBJ2-3	TGCGCCAGCAGCTTGGGTGGCAGCCCCACAGATACGCAGTATTTT	CASSLGGSPTDTQYF